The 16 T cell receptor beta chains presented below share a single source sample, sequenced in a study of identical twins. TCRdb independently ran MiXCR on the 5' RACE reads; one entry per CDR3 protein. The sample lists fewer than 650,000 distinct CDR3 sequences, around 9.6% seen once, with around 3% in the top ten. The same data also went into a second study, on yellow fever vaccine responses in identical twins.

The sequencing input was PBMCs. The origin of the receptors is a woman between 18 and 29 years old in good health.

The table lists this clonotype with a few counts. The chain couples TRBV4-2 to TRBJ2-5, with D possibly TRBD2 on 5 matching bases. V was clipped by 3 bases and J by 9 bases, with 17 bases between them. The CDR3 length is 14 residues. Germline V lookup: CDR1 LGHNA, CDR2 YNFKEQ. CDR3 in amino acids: CASSQPPSPRAQYF. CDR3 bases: TGTGCCAGCAGCCAGCCCCCTAGCCCAAGGGCCCAGTACTTC.

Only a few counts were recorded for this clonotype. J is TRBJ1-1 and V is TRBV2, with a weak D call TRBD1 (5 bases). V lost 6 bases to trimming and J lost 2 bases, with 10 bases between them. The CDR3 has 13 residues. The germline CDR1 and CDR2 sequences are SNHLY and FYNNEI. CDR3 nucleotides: TGTGCCAGCAGACAGGAGGGAAACACTGAAGCTTTCTTT. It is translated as CASRQEGNTEAFF.

The CDR3 here is CASSQDRTGRRNEQFF. In nucleotides, the CDR3 is TGCGCCAGCAGCCAAGATAGGACAGGTCGGCGGAATGAGCAGTTCTTC. This rearrangement joins TRBV4-3 to TRBJ2-1, with 7 bases fitting TRBD1. Trimming at V came to 0 bases and at J to 7 bases, leaving 9 bases not matched to a gene. The CDR3 loop spans 16 amino acids. Germline V lookup: CDR1 LGHNA, CDR2 YSLEER.

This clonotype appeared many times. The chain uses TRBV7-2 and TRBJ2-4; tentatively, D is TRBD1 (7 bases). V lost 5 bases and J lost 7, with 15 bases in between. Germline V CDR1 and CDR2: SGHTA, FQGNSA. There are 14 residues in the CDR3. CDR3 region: CASSPGGGANIQYF. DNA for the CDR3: TGTGCCAGCAGCCCAGGAGGGGGCGCGAACATTCAGTACTTC.

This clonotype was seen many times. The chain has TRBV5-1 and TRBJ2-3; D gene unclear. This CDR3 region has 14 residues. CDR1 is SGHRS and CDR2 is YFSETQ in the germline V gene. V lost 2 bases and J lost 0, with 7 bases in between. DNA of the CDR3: TGCGCCAGCAGCTTAGAGACGAGCACAGATACGCAGTATTTT. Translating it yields CASSLETSTDTQYF.

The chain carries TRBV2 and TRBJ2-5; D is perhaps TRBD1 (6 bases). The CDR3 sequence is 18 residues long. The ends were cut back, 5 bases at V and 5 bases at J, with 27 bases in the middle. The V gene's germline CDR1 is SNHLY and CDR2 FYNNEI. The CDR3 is CASSLDPGWRAQGETQYF. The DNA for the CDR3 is TGTGCCAGCAGTTTGGACCCCGGATGGCGGGCCCAGGGGGAGACCCAGTACTTC.

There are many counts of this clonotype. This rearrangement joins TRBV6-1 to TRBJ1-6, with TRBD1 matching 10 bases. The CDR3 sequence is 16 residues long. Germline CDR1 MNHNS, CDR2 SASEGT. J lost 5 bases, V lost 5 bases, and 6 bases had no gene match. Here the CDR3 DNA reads TGTGCCAGCAGTACGACAGGGGGCCTGCATAATTCACCCCTCCACTTT. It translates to CASSTTGGLHNSPLHF.

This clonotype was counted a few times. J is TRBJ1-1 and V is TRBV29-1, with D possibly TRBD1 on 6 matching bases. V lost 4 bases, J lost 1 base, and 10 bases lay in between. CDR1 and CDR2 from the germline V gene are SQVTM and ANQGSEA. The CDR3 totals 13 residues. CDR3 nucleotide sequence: TGCAGCGTTGTCAGGGGCCCGAACACTGAAGCTTTCTTT. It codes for CSVVRGPNTEAFF.

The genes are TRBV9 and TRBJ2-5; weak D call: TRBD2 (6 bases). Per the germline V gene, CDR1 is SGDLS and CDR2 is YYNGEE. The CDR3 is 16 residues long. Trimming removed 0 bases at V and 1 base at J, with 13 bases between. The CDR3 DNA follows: TGTGCCAGCAGCGTAGACGGGGGAGACCTCCAAGAGACCCAGTACTTC. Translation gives CASSVDGGDLQETQYF. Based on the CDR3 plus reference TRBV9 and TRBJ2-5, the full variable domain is DSGVTQTPKHLITATGQRVTLRCSPRSGDLSVYWYQQSLDQGLQFLIQYYNGEERAKGNILERFSAQQFPDLHSELNLSSLELGDSALYFCASSVDGGDLQETQYFGPGTRLLVL.

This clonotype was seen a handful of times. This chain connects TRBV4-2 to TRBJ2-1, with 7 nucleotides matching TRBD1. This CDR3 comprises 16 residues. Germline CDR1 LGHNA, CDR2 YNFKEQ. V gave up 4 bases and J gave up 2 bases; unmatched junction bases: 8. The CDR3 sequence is CASSPEMTGTYNEQFF. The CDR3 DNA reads TGTGCCAGCAGCCCTGAAATGACAGGGACCTACAATGAGCAGTTCTTC.

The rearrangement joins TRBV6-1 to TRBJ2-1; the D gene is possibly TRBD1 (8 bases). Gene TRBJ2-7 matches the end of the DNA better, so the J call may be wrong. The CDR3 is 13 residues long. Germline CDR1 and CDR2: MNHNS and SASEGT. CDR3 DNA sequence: TGTGCCGCAACAGGGGGAGGGGGCAATGAGCAGTACTTC. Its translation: CAATGGGGNEQYF.

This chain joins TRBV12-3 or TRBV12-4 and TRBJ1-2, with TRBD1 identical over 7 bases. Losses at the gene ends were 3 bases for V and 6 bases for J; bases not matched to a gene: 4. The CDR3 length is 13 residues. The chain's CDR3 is CASSFRQGDGYTF. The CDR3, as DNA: TGTGCCAGCAGTTTTAGGCAGGGGGATGGCTACACCTTC.

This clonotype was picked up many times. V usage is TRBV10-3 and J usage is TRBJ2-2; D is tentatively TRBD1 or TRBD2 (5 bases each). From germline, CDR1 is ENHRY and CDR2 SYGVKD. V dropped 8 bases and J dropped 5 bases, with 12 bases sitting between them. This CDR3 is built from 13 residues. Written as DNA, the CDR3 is TGTGCCATCGGGGGTATGGGGACCGGGGAGCTGTTTTTT. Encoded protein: CAIGGMGTGELFF.

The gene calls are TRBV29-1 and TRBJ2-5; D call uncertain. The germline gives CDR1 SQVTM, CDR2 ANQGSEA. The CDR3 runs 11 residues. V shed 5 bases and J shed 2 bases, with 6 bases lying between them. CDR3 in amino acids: CSVREQETQYF. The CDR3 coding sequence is TGCAGCGTTCGCGAGCAAGAGACCCAGTACTTC.

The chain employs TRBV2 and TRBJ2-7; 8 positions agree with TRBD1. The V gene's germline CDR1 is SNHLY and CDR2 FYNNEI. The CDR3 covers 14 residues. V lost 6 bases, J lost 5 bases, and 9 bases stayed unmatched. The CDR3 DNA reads TGTGCCAGCAGAAGGACAGGGCAGCACGACGAGCAGTACTTC. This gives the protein CASRRTGQHDEQYF.

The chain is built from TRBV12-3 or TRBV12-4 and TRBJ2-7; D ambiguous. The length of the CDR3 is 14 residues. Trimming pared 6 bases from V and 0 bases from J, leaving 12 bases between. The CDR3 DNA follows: TGTGCCAGCAGCATAAACCCGGTCTCCTACGAGCAGTACTTC. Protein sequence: CASSINPVSYEQYF.